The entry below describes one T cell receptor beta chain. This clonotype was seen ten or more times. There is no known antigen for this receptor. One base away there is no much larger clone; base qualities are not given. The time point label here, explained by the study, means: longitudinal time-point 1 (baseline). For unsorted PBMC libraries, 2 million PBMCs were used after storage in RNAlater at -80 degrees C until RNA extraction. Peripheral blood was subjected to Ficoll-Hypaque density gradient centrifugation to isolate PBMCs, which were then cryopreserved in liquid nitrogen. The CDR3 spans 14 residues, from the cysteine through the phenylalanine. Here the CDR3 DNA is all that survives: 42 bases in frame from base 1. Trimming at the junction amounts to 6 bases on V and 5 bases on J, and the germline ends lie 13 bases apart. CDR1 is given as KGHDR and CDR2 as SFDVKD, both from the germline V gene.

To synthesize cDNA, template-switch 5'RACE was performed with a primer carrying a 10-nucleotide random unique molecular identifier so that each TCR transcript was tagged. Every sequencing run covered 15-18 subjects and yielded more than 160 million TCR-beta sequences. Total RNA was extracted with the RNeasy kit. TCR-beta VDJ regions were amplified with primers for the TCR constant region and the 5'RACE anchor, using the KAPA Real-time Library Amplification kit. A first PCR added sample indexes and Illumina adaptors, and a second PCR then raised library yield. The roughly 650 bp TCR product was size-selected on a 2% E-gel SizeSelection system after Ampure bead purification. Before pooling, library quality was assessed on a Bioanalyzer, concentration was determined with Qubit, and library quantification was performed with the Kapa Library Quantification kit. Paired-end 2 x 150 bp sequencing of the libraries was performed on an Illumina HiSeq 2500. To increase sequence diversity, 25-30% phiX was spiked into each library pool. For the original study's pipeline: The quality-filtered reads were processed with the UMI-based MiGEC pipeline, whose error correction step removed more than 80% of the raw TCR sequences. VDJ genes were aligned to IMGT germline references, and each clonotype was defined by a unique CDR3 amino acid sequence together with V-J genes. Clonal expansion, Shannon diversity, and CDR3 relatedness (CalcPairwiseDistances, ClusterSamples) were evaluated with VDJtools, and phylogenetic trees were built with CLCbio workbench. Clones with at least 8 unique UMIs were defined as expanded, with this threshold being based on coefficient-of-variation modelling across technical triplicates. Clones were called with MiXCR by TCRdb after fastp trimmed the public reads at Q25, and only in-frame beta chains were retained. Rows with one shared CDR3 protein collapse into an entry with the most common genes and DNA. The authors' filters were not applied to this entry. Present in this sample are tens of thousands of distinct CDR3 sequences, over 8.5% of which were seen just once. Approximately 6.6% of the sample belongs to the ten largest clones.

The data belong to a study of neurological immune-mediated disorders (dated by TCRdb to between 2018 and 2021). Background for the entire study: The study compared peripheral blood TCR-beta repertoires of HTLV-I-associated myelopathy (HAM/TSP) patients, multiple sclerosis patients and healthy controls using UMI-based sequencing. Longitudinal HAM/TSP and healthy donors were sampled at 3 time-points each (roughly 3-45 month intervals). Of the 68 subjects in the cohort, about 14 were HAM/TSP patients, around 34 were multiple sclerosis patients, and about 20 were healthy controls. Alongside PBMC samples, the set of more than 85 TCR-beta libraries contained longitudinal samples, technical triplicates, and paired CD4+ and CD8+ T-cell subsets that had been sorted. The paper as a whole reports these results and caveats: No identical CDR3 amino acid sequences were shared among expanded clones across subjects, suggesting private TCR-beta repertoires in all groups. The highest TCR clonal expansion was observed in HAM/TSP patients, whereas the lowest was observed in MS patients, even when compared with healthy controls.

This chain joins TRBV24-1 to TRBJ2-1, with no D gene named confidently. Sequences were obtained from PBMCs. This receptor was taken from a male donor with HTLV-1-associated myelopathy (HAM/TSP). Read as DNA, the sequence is TGTGCCACCAGTTCGACCGGGTCTCACAATGAGCAGTTCTTC. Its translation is CATSSTGSHNEQFF.